The rows below give T cell receptor beta chains drawn from one sample of a study of CD8+CD57+ T cells in acquired aplastic anemia. TCRdb passed the reads through MiXCR, listing each CDR3 protein once. The table shows 120,000 or so distinct CDR3 sequences, with roughly 55% occurring only once. Sequencing was performed on sorted CD4+, CD8+, or CD8+CD57+ T cells (not recorded which) from PBMCs. Every receptor here comes from a human donor with aplastic anemia. CDR3s include the opening cysteine and the closing phenylalanine or tryptophan. The D gene is left open where the match is weak. Clone size is stated in some rows and not others, as once, few, many or a class when expanded.

CDR3nt	CDR3aa	j_gene	d_gene	v_gene	abundance
TGTGCCACCAGCAGAGAGTGGGGAGGTTCTGGCTACACCTTC	CATSREWGGSGYTF	TRBJ1-2	.	TRBV15	.
TGTGCCAGCAGCCCCAGACAGGGATCTAGCACAGATACGCAGTATTTT	CASSPRQGSSTDTQYF	TRBJ2-3	TRBD1	TRBV7-8	.
TGTGCCAGCGGGGGGACAGGGCCTAACTACGAGCAGTACTTC	CASGGTGPNYEQYF	TRBJ2-7	TRBD1	TRBV2	.
TGTGCCAGCAGTAAAACAGGGGATGAAAAACTGTTTTTT	CASSKTGDEKLFF	TRBJ1-4	TRBD1	TRBV10-3	.
TGTGCCACCAGCAGAGATGGCAGGGGGGATGGCTACACCTTC	CATSRDGRGDGYTF	TRBJ1-2	TRBD1	TRBV15	many
TGTGCCAGCAGCTTAGTCTTAGGGGACAGCTACGAGCAGTACTTC	CASSLVLGDSYEQYF	TRBJ2-7	TRBD1	TRBV7-2	.
TGTGCCAGCAGCTCGACGGGGGACTCCCGAGAGACCCAGTACTTC	CASSSTGDSRETQYF	TRBJ2-5	.	TRBV7-9	.
TGTGCCTGGACTGGACTAGCGGGAGGGGTAGATACGCAGTATTTT	CAWTGLAGGVDTQYF	TRBJ2-3	TRBD2	TRBV30	few
TGTGCCAGCAGCTCCCGACAGGGCTGGGATGGCTACACCTTC	CASSSRQGWDGYTF	TRBJ1-2	TRBD1	TRBV7-3	.
TGCAGTGCTAGTGTGGGGGGGGTCGCCTACGAGCAGTACTTC	CSASVGGVAYEQYF	TRBJ2-7	TRBD2	TRBV20-1	.
TGCAGCGACTTAGACATAAACTATGGCTACACCTTC	CSDLDINYGYTF	TRBJ1-2	.	TRBV29-1	.